A single sample gave rise to the 29 T cell receptor beta chains below, sequenced in a study of CD8+ T cells in alopecia areata. Sequencing relied on a cDNA template that was reverse transcribed from extracted RNA. The method was immunoSEQ multiplex PCR; TCRdb's version includes in-frame clones alone and lacks a portion of them. The data show about 210,000 clones, 50% to 60% seen once. The treatment denotes: oral pan-JAK inhibitor, 5-10 mg twice daily. Sample: CD4+ T cells sorted from blood, taken at week 4, from a patient treated with tofacitinib. The receptors shown here come from a human donor with alopecia areata.

The chain joins TRBV15 to TRBJ2-1; maybe TRBD2 (6 bases). CDR3 length: 16 amino acids. V lost 1 base, J lost 3 bases, and 13 bases lay in between. The V gene's germline CDR1 is LNHNV and CDR2 YYDKDF (reference sequence). In DNA form, the CDR3 reads TGTGCCACCAGCAGAGGCGGAACCGGGAGCTACAATGAGCAGTTCTTC. Protein: CATSRGGTGSYNEQFF. The full variable domain, in which reference TRBV15 and TRBJ2-1 provide the parts outside the CDR3, is DAMVIQNPRYQVTQFGKPVTLSCSQTLNHNVMYWYQQKSSQAPKLLFHYYDKDFNNEADTPDNFQSRRPNTSFCFLDIRSPGLGDTAMYLCATSRGGTGSYNEQFFGPGTRLTVL.

This clone was detected only once. V is TRBV5-1 and J is TRBJ2-7; tentatively, D is TRBD1 (5 bases). CDR1 is SGHRS, CDR2 YFSETQ, per germline. V gave up 0 bases and J gave up 1 base, with 14 bases separating them. The CDR3 covers 16 residues. The CDR3 DNA is TGCGCCAGCAGCTTGGCCCCGACAGCCACATCCTACGAGCAGTACTTC. Translated, it gives CASSLAPTATSYEQYF.

The chain couples TRBV30 to TRBJ2-2; no reliable D call. The CDR3 loop spans 14 amino acids. Per germline, CDR1 GTSNPN and CDR2 SVGIG (reference sequence). Trimming took off 2 bases at V and 2 bases at J, with 9 bases between the two ends. CDR3 DNA: TGTGCCTGGAGTCCCTGGTCTAACACCGGGGAGCTGTTTTTT. Amino acid sequence: CAWSPWSNTGELFF.

The table lists this clone with a few counts. CDR3 region: CASSQATGANVLTF. CDR3 in DNA: TGTGCCAGCAGCCAAGCGACTGGGGCCAACGTCCTGACTTTC. The rearrangement uses TRBV14 and TRBJ2-6; D gene ambiguous. Trimming pared 1 base from V and 2 bases from J, leaving 3 bases between. This CDR3 spans 14 amino acids. Per germline, CDR1 SGHDN and CDR2 FVKESK.

V usage is TRBV2 and J usage is TRBJ2-7; D is undetermined. V was cut by 8 bases and J by 0 bases, with 14 bases left in between. CDR3 length: 14 residues. Germline V gene lookup returns CDR1 SNHLY and CDR2 FYNNEI. For the CDR3, the DNA is TGTGCCAGCGGCACCGGCCCAAGCTCCTACGAGCAGTACTTC. Translation: CASGTGPSSYEQYF. The whole variable domain, remainder taken from reference TRBV2 and TRBJ2-7, is EPEVTQTPSHQVTQMGQEVILRCVPISNHLYFYWYRQILGQKVEFLVSFYNNEISEKSEIFDDQFSVERPDGSNFTLKIRSTKLEDSAMYFCASGTGPSSYEQYFGPGTRLTVT.

The chain recombines TRBV7-9 with TRBJ2-1; TRBD2 aligns across 10 bases. The CDR3 has 18 residues. Germline CDR1 is SEHNR and CDR2 is FQNEAQ (reference sequence). The V gene end was trimmed by 1 base and the J gene end by 5 bases; junction bases not matched to a gene: 11. CDR3 DNA: TGTGCCAGCAGCTTAGTCGGGAATAGCGGGGGGCCAAACAATGAGCAGTTCTTC. Its translation: CASSLVGNSGGPNNEQFF.

This rearrangement joins TRBV29-1 to TRBJ2-7, with D possibly being TRBD2 (5 bases). V shed 4 bases and J shed 6 bases, with 10 bases lying between them. The CDR3 loop spans 11 amino acids. Per the germline V gene, CDR1 is SQVTM and CDR2 is ANQGSEA. CDR3 nucleotides: TGCAGCGTTGGATTCGCGGGCGAGCAGTACTTC. This translates into CSVGFAGEQYF.

This clone turned up a few times. The chain employs TRBV7-3 and TRBJ2-3; 7 bases fit TRBD2. V was pared by 5 bases and J by 0 bases, with 5 bases of the junction left unmatched. The CDR3 loop spans 15 amino acids. Germline V lookup: CDR1 SGHTA, CDR2 FQGTGA. The CDR3 loop is CASSRGRGSTDTQYF. The CDR3 nucleotides are TGTGCCAGCAGCCGTGGGCGGGGGAGCACAGATACGCAGTATTTT.

The J gene is TRBJ1-2, the V gene TRBV7-2; possible D gene TRBD1, 5 bases. The CDR3 extends over 13 amino acids. Per the germline V gene, CDR1 is SGHTA and CDR2 is FQGNSA. V was shortened by 3 bases and J by 4 bases, with 9 bases between the two germline ends. Here the CDR3 reads CASSFGDSYGYTF. The DNA of the CDR3 is TGTGCCAGCAGCTTCGGGGACTCCTATGGCTACACCTTC.

The chain has TRBV7-8 and TRBJ2-1, with D uncertain. V gave up 3 bases and J gave up 5 bases, with 14 bases separating them. Per the germline V gene, CDR1 is SGHVS and CDR2 is FQNEAQ. The length of the CDR3 is 15 residues. CDR3 region: CASSLELAVDNEQFF. The DNA of the CDR3 is TGTGCCAGCAGCTTGGAGCTTGCCGTGGACAATGAGCAGTTCTTC.

The chain couples TRBV9 to TRBJ2-5; D not resolved. V dropped 4 bases and J dropped 2 bases, with 9 bases sitting between them. This CDR3 region has 13 residues. Germline V gene sequence: CDR1 SGDLS, CDR2 YYNGEE. In DNA form, the CDR3 reads TGTGCCAGCAGCCCCCATATACAAGAGACCCAGTACTTC. Translated, it gives CASSPHIQETQYF.

A remark on this clone: The same CDR3 also results from other DNA sequences found in this sample. The V call is TRBV29-1, the J call TRBJ1-5, with D possibly being TRBD1 (5 bases). CDR3 length equals 13 residues. Trimming shortened V by 4 bases and J by 0 bases, and 7 bases separated the two germline ends. The germline V gene has CDR1 SQVTM and CDR2 ANQGSEA. The CDR3 DNA is TGCAGCGTTGCTGGGGGTAGCAATCAGCCCCAGCATTTT. Protein: CSVAGGSNQPQHF.

The V call is TRBV10-3, the J call TRBJ2-7; no clear D gene. The CDR3 covers 12 residues. Germline V gene data show CDR1 as ENHRY and CDR2 as SYGVKD. The V end lost 3 bases, the J end lost 12 bases, and 15 bases lay between the germline ends. The CDR3 region is CAISDNYSRWYF. The CDR3 nucleotides read TGTGCCATCAGTGATAACTACTCTCGGTGGTACTTC.

This clone was detected only a few times. The chain has TRBV5-4 and TRBJ1-4, with no clear D. This CDR3 spans 12 amino acids. CDR1 is SGHNT, CDR2 YYREEE, per germline (reference sequence). Trimming cost V 0 bases and J 10 bases, with 7 bases left between them. The chain's CDR3 is CASSLGQSKLFF. The CDR3 DNA sequence: TGTGCCAGCAGCTTGGGACAATCAAAACTGTTTTTT.

The sample holds one count of this clone. The chain has TRBV29-1 and TRBJ1-2; TRBD1 agrees at 7 bases. Trimming took 3 bases from V and 1 from J; bases not matched to a gene: 8. This CDR3 spans 15 amino acids. Looked up from germline, CDR1 is SQVTM and CDR2 is ANQGSEA. CDR3 in DNA: TGCAGCGTTGATAGAGGGGGCGAAGGTAACTATGGCTACACCTTC. This encodes CSVDRGGEGNYGYTF. Filled out from reference TRBV29-1 and TRBJ1-2, the complete variable domain reads SAVISQKPSRDICQRGTSLTIQCQVDSQVTMMFWYRQQPGQSLTLIATANQGSEATYESGFVIDKFPISRPNLTFSTLTVSNMSPEDSSIYLCSVDRGGEGNYGYTFGSGTRLTVV.

This clone was recorded many times. This chain joins TRBV6-6 and TRBJ2-2, with D uncertain. The V and J ends lost 10 bases and 0 bases respectively, with 12 bases between them. This CDR3 region has 14 residues. The germline V gene has CDR1 MNHNY and CDR2 SVGAGI (reference sequence). CDR3 loop: CAIKPSSNTGELFF. The CDR3 region has the DNA TGTGCCATCAAACCAAGCTCGAACACCGGGGAGCTGTTTTTT.

The chain couples TRBV29-1 to TRBJ2-7; D remains ambiguous. In germline, CDR1 is SQVTM, CDR2 ANQGSEA. The CDR3 is 11 residues long. V lost 7 bases and J 5 bases, leaving 12 bases between the germline ends. CDR3 region: CSATVVDEQYF. CDR3 coding DNA: TGCAGCGCCACGGTGGTGGACGAGCAGTACTTC.

V gene TRBV29-1 combines with J gene TRBJ2-3, with D tentatively TRBD2 (5 bases). The germline CDR1 and CDR2 sequences are SQVTM and ANQGSEA. Trimming took off 5 bases at V and 4 bases at J, with 19 bases between the two ends. The CDR3 totals 15 residues. For the CDR3, the DNA is TGCAGCGTTAGTTGGCTAGCTAGGCACGCAGATACGCAGTATTTT. It is translated as CSVSWLARHADTQYF.

The chain couples TRBV5-6 to TRBJ1-2; D not certain. Trimming removed 7 bases from V and 6 bases from J, with 13 bases in between. CDR3 length: 12 amino acids. The germline V gene encodes CDR1 SGHDT and CDR2 YYEEEE. CDR3 sequence reads: CASGGSGDGYTF. The CDR3 DNA reads TGTGCCAGCGGCGGTAGCGGGGATGGCTACACCTTC.

V and J are TRBV2 and TRBJ1-5; 10 nucleotides agree with TRBD1. After removal of 10 bases from V and 6 bases from J, the junction contained 12 bases not matched to a gene. The germline CDR1 and CDR2 sequences are SNHLY and FYNNEI. The CDR3 has 15 amino acids. CDR3 DNA sequence: TGTGCCACGCAGCCGATGGACAGGGGGTCTCAGCCCCAGCATTTT. It yields the protein CATQPMDRGSQPQHF. The complete variable domain, with remaining parts taken from reference TRBV2 and TRBJ1-5, reads EPEVTQTPSHQVTQMGQEVILRCVPISNHLYFYWYRQILGQKVEFLVSFYNNEISEKSEIFDDQFSVERPDGSNFTLKIRSTKLEDSAMYFCATQPMDRGSQPQHFGDGTRLSIL.

The chain couples TRBV5-1 to TRBJ2-3; D unclear. CDR1 and CDR2 from the germline V gene are SGHRS and YFSETQ. V lost 0 bases to trimming and J lost 0 bases, with 8 bases between them. CDR3 length: 15 residues. The DNA for the CDR3 is TGCGCCAGCAGCTTGGTGGCCACTAGCACAGATACGCAGTATTTT. Its translation is CASSLVATSTDTQYF.

The chain recombines TRBV5-4 with TRBJ2-3; D not certain. This CDR3 is 16 amino acids long. Between the trimmed V and J ends, which lost 2 bases and 0 bases, there was a span of 13 bases. CDR1 and CDR2 (germline): SGHNT, YYREEE (reference sequence). In DNA form, the CDR3 reads TGTGCCAGCAGCTTACGGTTAGGACGTAGCACAGATACGCAGTATTTT. This codes for CASSLRLGRSTDTQYF.

Concerning this clone: In the same sample, other DNA sequences code for this CDR3. This chain links TRBV30 with TRBJ1-1, with a possible D match to TRBD1 (5 bases). The CDR3 extends over 14 amino acids. Germline CDR1 reads GTSNPN; CDR2 reads SVGIG (reference sequence). V was trimmed by 0 bases and J by 2 bases, leaving 10 bases between them. CDR3 bases: TGTGCCTGGAGTGTGGGGAGGGGAAACACTGAAGCTTTCTTT. It translates to CAWSVGRGNTEAFF.

This clone was seen only a few times. V and J are TRBV10-3 and TRBJ2-1; 9 bases line up with TRBD1. J lost 3 bases, V lost 6 bases, and 3 bases had no gene match. Germline loops: CDR1 ENHRY, CDR2 SYGVKD. The CDR3 spans 14 residues. The CDR3, as DNA: TGTGCCATCAGGAGACAGGGGGACTACAATGAGCAGTTCTTC. It encodes CAIRRQGDYNEQFF.

The chain combines TRBV2 with TRBJ2-5, with D maybe TRBD1 (5 bases). Germline V gene lookup returns CDR1 SNHLY and CDR2 FYNNEI. This CDR3 is built from 15 residues. Trimming took off 7 bases at V and 2 bases at J, with 17 bases between the two ends. The CDR3 DNA reads TGTGCCAGCATCCTAGGGGCCAGGCCGCAAGAGACCCAGTACTTC. It translates to CASILGARPQETQYF. Looking up the rest from reference TRBV2 and TRBJ2-5 gives the full variable domain: EPEVTQTPSHQVTQMGQEVILRCVPISNHLYFYWYRQILGQKVEFLVSFYNNEISEKSEIFDDQFSVERPDGSNFTLKIRSTKLEDSAMYFCASILGARPQETQYFGPGTRLLVL.

The rearrangement links TRBV2 to TRBJ2-1, with 8 positions matching TRBD2. CDR1 and CDR2 from the germline V gene are SNHLY and FYNNEI. This CDR3 has 14 residues. The junction had 3 bases not matched to a gene; V was cut back by 6 bases and J by 2 bases. CDR3 residues: CASRLAETYNEQFF. CDR3 DNA: TGTGCCAGCAGACTAGCGGAGACCTACAATGAGCAGTTCTTC.

This clone was found a few times. V is TRBV9 and J is TRBJ1-6, with TRBD1 identical over 8 bases. The V gene end was trimmed by 2 bases and the J gene end by 9 bases; junction bases not matched to a gene: 7. Germline assignment: CDR1 SGDLS and CDR2 YYNGEE. This CDR3 is built from 15 residues. Written as DNA, the CDR3 is TGTGCCAGCAGCGTCGCACAGGGGGGGGTTTCACCCCTCCACTTT. It is translated as CASSVAQGGVSPLHF.

The chain recombines TRBV11-2 with TRBJ1-1; weak D call: TRBD1 (5 bases). This CDR3 is 12 amino acids long. Germline CDR1 reads SGHAT; CDR2 reads FQNNGV. Trimming pared 5 bases from V and 8 bases from J, leaving 12 bases between. CDR3 DNA: TGTGCCAGCAGCGCCTCCGGGGCCGAAGCTTTCTTT. Translating it yields CASSASGAEAFF.

CDR3 in amino acids: CASSEGQVVLYGYTF. The CDR3 DNA is TGTGCCAGCAGTGAGGGACAGGTGGTTCTCTATGGCTACACCTTC. This chain connects TRBV2 to TRBJ1-2; 8 bases fit TRBD1. V trimming: 3 bases; J trimming: 4 bases; junction bases outside the gene matches: 7. The CDR3 is 15 amino acids. CDR1 SNHLY and CDR2 FYNNEI come from the germline V gene.